The entry below describes one TCR beta chain. What it recognizes is unknown. This sample was included in a study of cytomegalovirus exposure and HLA in healthy donors. Study-wide results and caveats: Later analysis identified about 17,000 TCR beta sequences associated with HLA alleles, using a false discovery rate threshold of 0.05. In an earlier analysis, most TCR beta V segments were productive about 90% or about 30% of the time.

The PCR made use of 60 Vbeta and 13 Jbeta primers. Only in-frame clones appear in the TCRdb table, and some are missing; sequencing was by immunoSEQ multiplex PCR. The table shows 120,000 or so clones, with around 76% occurring only once. The CDR3 has 14 residues. The V gene end was trimmed by 7 bases and the J gene end by 0 bases; junction bases not matched to a gene: 5. Germline assignment: CDR1 MNHNY and CDR2 SVGAGI (reference sequence). This clonotype originated in a man aged 55 to 70 in good health and CMV-seropositive. Sequencing input: PBMCs. The chain joins TRBV6-6 to TRBJ2-7; 8 bases are shared with TRBD2. Written as DNA, the CDR3 is TGTGCCAGCACAAGGAGCGGGAGCTCCTACGAGCAGTACTTC. It codes for CASTRSGSSYEQYF.